This TCR beta chain was sequenced for a study of shared clonotypes between healthy human individuals. Libraries were prepared by immunoSEQ multiplex PCR; TCRdb keeps only in-frame clonotypes and omits some of them. The sample includes roughly 1,600,000 clones, 98% of them seen just once. Looked up from germline, CDR1 is MNHEY and CDR2 is SMNVEV (reference sequence). V dropped 3 bases and J dropped 3; count of bases not matched to a gene: 9. This CDR3 has 17 residues. Source material: naive CD4+ T cells sorted from blood. Subset here: CD45RA+ positively selected. The receptor's source is a man aged 25-40 years in good health. The chain carries TRBV27 and TRBJ2-5, with 11 bases matching TRBD2. This CDR3 reads CASSFRGGTSGKETQYF. Written as DNA, the CDR3 is TGTGCCAGCAGTTTCAGGGGGGGGACTAGCGGAAAAGAGACCCAGTACTTC.